The T cell receptor (beta chain) described here comes from a study of OX40 agonist ivuxolimab in advanced cancers. Prior autoimmune disease or systemic immunosuppression barred patients. Profiled with immunoSEQ multiplex PCR; TCRdb holds only in-frame clones, not every one. The sample has roughly 76,000 clones, approximately 80% seen once. The sequences come from CD4+ or CD8+ T cells sorted from blood, collected in a trial of the OX40 agonist ivuxolimab. This TCR was sampled from an adult with an advanced solid tumor such as melanoma, head and neck, liver or kidney cancer.

The CDR3 bases are TGTGCCAGCAGTGAATATCCGGGAGGAAGCACAGATACGCAGTATTTT. This codes for CASSEYPGGSTDTQYF. The chain couples TRBV25-1 to TRBJ2-3, with 7 bases lining up with TRBD2. The CDR3 runs 16 residues. V was clipped by 0 bases and J by 0 bases; unmatched bases: 3. The germline gives CDR1 MGHDK, CDR2 SYGVNS.